This TCR beta chain comes out of a study of blood T cell repertoires in COVID-19. Study-wide context: Samples came from the United States, Italy and Spain, spanning acute and convalescent COVID-19. T cells, B-cell-depleted T cells, or PBMCs provided the cDNA or gDNA that served as material.

Original analysis: By means of reference gene primer amplification, nucleated cell counts were estimated. Sequencing used immunoSEQ multiplex PCR; TCRdb keeps in-frame clones, though not all of them. Clonal size and the V and J genes are those of that table, whereas D and trimming came from the DNA. Among approximately 270,000 clones, around 88% were seen once, and the ten largest hold about 1.3%. V lost 2 bases and J lost 4, with 12 bases in between. Per the germline V gene, CDR1 is LGHDT and CDR2 is YNNKEL (reference sequence). The CDR3 runs 15 residues. The source is an elderly man with acute or convalescent COVID-19. The sequenced sample consisted of peripheral blood. V usage is TRBV3-1 (or the pseudogene TRBV3-2) and J usage is TRBJ2-1; possible D gene TRBD2, 6 bases. CDR3 in amino acids: CASSQPGTVYNEQFF. The CDR3 DNA sequence: TGTGCCAGCAGCCAACCCGGGACTGTTTACAATGAGCAGTTCTTC.